The 29 T cell receptor beta chains given below trace back to one sample, sequenced in a study of T cells in Graves' hyperthyroidism and ophthalmopathy. The investigators amplified TCR beta CDR3 regions from RNA transcripts. HTBI primers were employed in a first-round RT-PCR of the TCR CDR3. From the multiplex PCR reads, TCRdb called clonotypes with MiXCR, one entry per CDR3 protein. The table records about 250,000 distinct CDR3 sequences, 20% to 25% of them present only once. Sequenced sample: blood. The receptors stem from a man aged 25-40 years with Graves' ophthalmopathy.

This clonotype was seen only a few times. J is TRBJ2-2 and V is TRBV24-1, with TRBD1 matching over 8 bases. Germline CDR1 KGHDR, CDR2 SFDVKD. J was trimmed by 4 bases and V by 1 base; bases with no gene match: 7. The CDR3 runs 17 residues. The CDR3 bases are TGTGCCACCAGTGATTTAGGGCAGGGGGCAAGCACCGGGGAGCTGTTTTTT. Translated: CATSDLGQGASTGELFF.

There are a few counts of this clonotype. J is TRBJ1-2 and V is TRBV30; D perhaps matches TRBD1 (5 bases). The CDR3 spans 13 residues. The ends were cut back, 0 bases at V and 5 bases at J, with 10 bases in the middle. Germline V gene lookup returns CDR1 GTSNPN and CDR2 SVGIG (reference sequence). Here the CDR3 reads CAWSVGAPYGYTF. The CDR3 bases are TGTGCCTGGAGTGTAGGGGCTCCTTATGGCTACACCTTC.

The genes are TRBV12-3 or TRBV12-4 and TRBJ2-2; no definite D call. With 6 bases removed from V and 7 bases from J, the gap between germline ends came to 6 bases. CDR3 length: 11 amino acids. CDR3 sequence: CASRYSGELFF. CDR3 nucleotide sequence: TGTGCCAGCAGATACAGCGGGGAGCTGTTTTTT.

This clonotype was observed at least ten times. This rearrangement joins TRBV20-1 to TRBJ1-5; D unclear. CDR1 and CDR2 from the germline V gene are DFQATT and SNEGSKA (reference sequence). V lost 0 bases and J lost 7, with 7 bases in between. The CDR3 has 12 residues. The CDR3 loop reads CSARDKGQPQHF. CDR3 bases: TGCAGTGCTAGAGACAAAGGACAGCCCCAGCATTTT.

This clonotype was detected only a few times. The gene calls are TRBV5-4 and TRBJ1-1, with D possibly TRBD1 on 6 matching bases. V shed 4 bases and J shed 0 bases, with 13 bases lying between them. CDR3 length: 15 residues. Germline V gene sequence: CDR1 SGHNT, CDR2 YYREEE (reference sequence). The CDR3 is CASSAPGQMNTEAFF. CDR3 nucleotide sequence: TGTGCCAGCAGCGCCCCGGGACAAATGAACACTGAAGCTTTCTTT.

CDR3 protein: CATSGVTAGQNTGELFF. The DNA of the CDR3 is TGTGCCACCAGTGGAGTGACAGCGGGGCAAAACACCGGGGAGCTGTTTTTT. The rearrangement links TRBV24-1 to TRBJ2-2; TRBD2 matches 7 bases. The CDR3 contains 17 residues. The junction had 10 bases not matched to a gene; V was cut back by 5 bases and J by 2 bases. CDR1 and CDR2 (germline): KGHDR, SFDVKD.

V usage is TRBV27 and J usage is TRBJ2-1; 7 positions agree with TRBD1. J gave up 4 bases and V 1 base, and 4 bases lay outside the gene matches. The CDR3 length is 15 residues. Germline CDR1 and CDR2: MNHEY and SMNVEV (reference sequence). CDR3 nucleotides: TGTGCCAGCAGTTTATTGCCGACAGGGTACAATGAGCAGTTCTTC. It translates to CASSLLPTGYNEQFF.

This clonotype was seen ten or more times. The rearrangement uses TRBV28 and TRBJ2-1, with D possibly called TRBD1 or TRBD2 (5 bases each). V lost 4 bases and J lost 0, with 16 bases in between. Looked up from germline, CDR1 is MDHEN and CDR2 is SYDVKM. This CDR3 spans 17 amino acids. CDR3 amino acids: CASSSPGPPSSYNEQFF. In nucleotides, the CDR3 is TGTGCCAGCAGTTCACCGGGACCACCCAGCTCCTACAATGAGCAGTTCTTC.

This clonotype was recorded many times. This chain connects TRBV7-2 to TRBJ2-3; no reliable D call. V was cut by 5 bases and J by 3 bases, with 12 bases left in between. CDR1 and CDR2 from the germline V gene are SGHTA and FQGNSA. The CDR3 is made up of 14 amino acids. The CDR3 region has the DNA TGTGCCAGCAGCGTCTATCAAAGGACAGATACGCAGTATTTT. Amino acid sequence: CASSVYQRTDTQYF.

This clonotype was detected a few times. The V gene is TRBV15, the J gene TRBJ1-2; 8 bases align to TRBD1. J gave up 3 bases and V 3 bases, and 6 bases lay outside the gene matches. CDR3 size: 15 residues. Germline CDR1 LNHNV, CDR2 YYDKDF (reference sequence). CDR3 region: CATSSPLTGDYGYTF. The CDR3 DNA is TGTGCCACCAGCAGTCCACTGACAGGGGACTATGGCTACACCTTC.

On this clonotype: A much bigger clone sits one base away, suggesting this may be a read error. This sequence joins TRBV7-2 and TRBJ2-1, with 9 bases lining up with TRBD2. Germline CDR1 is SGHTA and CDR2 is FQGNSA. The CDR3 sequence is 15 residues long. V trimming: 5 bases; J trimming: 9 bases; junction bases outside the gene matches: 11. The CDR3 nucleotides are TGTGCCAGCAGCATGACTAGCGGAAATCCACCTGAGCAGTTCTTC. It translates to CASSMTSGNPPEQFF.

V is TRBV14 and J is TRBJ2-1; 9 bases are a match to TRBD2. The V and J ends lost 4 bases and 10 bases, in that order; junction bases with no gene match: 14. This CDR3 has 16 residues. The germline CDR1 and CDR2 sequences are SGHDN and FVKESK. CDR3 coding DNA: TGTGCCAGCAGCCCTGTAGCGGGAGCGATCCGGTCAGAGCAGTTCTTC. Translating gives CASSPVAGAIRSEQFF.

The chain is built from TRBV24-1 and TRBJ2-1; D possibly uses TRBD1 or TRBD2 (6 bases each). Germline values: CDR1 KGHDR, CDR2 SFDVKD. The CDR3 runs to 17 residues. Trimming removed 3 bases from V and 0 bases from J, with 14 bases in between. CDR3 in amino acids: CATSDPRRGASYNEQFF. The CDR3 DNA sequence: TGTGCCACCAGTGATCCGAGAAGGGGGGCCTCCTACAATGAGCAGTTCTTC.

The rearrangement links TRBV6-1 to TRBJ1-2; 9 bases match TRBD1. With 6 bases clipped from V and 4 bases from J, the junction kept 15 bases outside the gene matches. The CDR3 contains 17 residues. From germline, CDR1 is MNHNS and CDR2 SASEGT. Written as DNA, the CDR3 is TGTGCCAGCAGCGCCTCCGGGACAGGGCTTTTTAGCTATGGCTACACCTTC. Amino acids: CASSASGTGLFSYGYTF.

This clonotype was seen many times. The V call is TRBV6-1, the J call TRBJ1-1; no clear D. The germline V gene has CDR1 MNHNS and CDR2 SASEGT. The length of the CDR3 is 13 residues. V lost 8 bases and J lost 1, with 11 bases in between. The CDR3: CASEGRQNTEAFF. CDR3 sequence (DNA): TGTGCCAGCGAGGGCAGGCAGAACACTGAAGCTTTCTTT.

This clonotype turned up a few times. The chain links TRBV28 to TRBJ2-3, with TRBD1 matching over 8 bases. Germline CDR1 and CDR2: MDHEN and SYDVKM. V shed 5 bases and J 6 bases; nucleotides not matched to a gene: 10. The CDR3 has 15 amino acids. The CDR3, as DNA: TGTGCCAGCAGTGGGGCCGGACAGGGACGGGATACGCAGTATTTT. It codes for CASSGAGQGRDTQYF.

This clonotype was detected many times. The chain recombines TRBV18 with TRBJ1-2; D unresolved. With 4 bases removed from V and 5 bases from J, the gap between germline ends came to 11 bases. This CDR3 contains 13 residues. Germline V gene lookup returns CDR1 KGHSH and CDR2 LQKENI. As DNA, the CDR3 is TGTGCCAGCTCACGTGAAGAAATTTATGGCTACACCTTC. The encoded protein is CASSREEIYGYTF.

The chain recombines TRBV10-3 with TRBJ2-1, with D possibly TRBD2 on 5 matching bases. This CDR3 spans 14 amino acids. The V gene's germline CDR1 is ENHRY and CDR2 SYGVKD. Trimming took off 4 bases at V and 0 bases at J, with 7 bases between the two ends. The CDR3 DNA reads TGTGCCATCAGTGTAGCGTTCTCCTACAATGAGCAGTTCTTC. This gives the protein CAISVAFSYNEQFF.

V and J are TRBV29-1 and TRBJ2-7; possibly TRBD1 for D (6 bases). The germline V gene has CDR1 SQVTM and CDR2 ANQGSEA. The length of the CDR3 is 13 residues. V was cut by 4 bases and J by 4 bases, with 14 bases left in between. The CDR3: CSVALGAFYEQYF. CDR3 in DNA: TGCAGCGTTGCCCTGGGGGCTTTTTACGAGCAGTACTTC.

This clonotype was counted only a few times. V is TRBV28 and J is TRBJ2-7; D may be TRBD1 (6 bases). CDR1 is MDHEN, CDR2 SYDVKM, per germline. This CDR3 has 13 residues. V lost 10 bases and J 2 bases, leaving 15 bases between the germline ends. The DNA of the CDR3 is TGTGCCACCGTCGGGGCAGGGGCCTACGAGCAGTACTTC. It specifies CATVGAGAYEQYF.

This clonotype was counted a few times. V and J are TRBV5-1 and TRBJ2-1, with TRBD2 matching over 14 bases. The J segment lost 8 bases and the V segment lost 0 bases, leaving 7 bases of the junction unmatched. CDR3 length: 17 amino acids. The V gene's germline CDR1 is SGHRS and CDR2 YFSETQ. The CDR3 loop is CASSLVGTSGSTDEQFF. CDR3 in DNA: TGCGCCAGCAGCTTGGTTGGGACTAGCGGGAGTACCGATGAGCAGTTCTTC.

This clonotype was picked up a small number of times. V gene TRBV29-1 combines with J gene TRBJ1-2; 8 nucleotides agree with TRBD1. There are 12 residues in the CDR3. V dropped 1 base and J dropped 8; count of bases not matched to a gene: 3. Germline V gene lookup returns CDR1 SQVTM and CDR2 ANQGSEA. CDR3 sequence (DNA): TGCAGCGTTGAAGCAGGGGGCGCGGGCTACACCTTC. Protein product: CSVEAGGAGYTF.

This rearrangement joins TRBV3-1 to TRBJ2-5; the match to TRBD2 covers 7 bases. The CDR3 is made up of 18 amino acids. With V trimmed by 3 bases and J by 5 bases, 18 bases remained unmatched. Looked up from germline, CDR1 is LGHDT and CDR2 is YNNKEL (reference sequence). CDR3 residues: CASSQARRGRGGGETQYF. CDR3 coding DNA: TGTGCCAGCAGCCAGGCCCGACGCGGACGCGGGGGAGGGGAGACCCAGTACTTC.

The chain recombines TRBV6-1 with TRBJ2-7; 8 nucleotides agree with TRBD2. Germline assignment: CDR1 MNHNS and CDR2 SASEGT. The CDR3 contains 14 residues. With 3 bases clipped from V and 2 bases from J, the junction kept 3 bases outside the gene matches. The CDR3 DNA is TGTGCCAGCAGTGACGTACTAGCGGCCTACGAGCAGTACTTC. Amino acid sequence: CASSDVLAAYEQYF.

This clonotype was recorded at least ten times. The chain carries TRBV7-2 and TRBJ2-3; a weak D match, TRBD2 (5 bases). Per the germline V gene, CDR1 is SGHTA and CDR2 is FQGNSA. V shed 4 bases and J shed 5 bases, with 13 bases lying between them. CDR3 length equals 14 residues. The CDR3 coding sequence is TGTGCCAGCAGCTCCGGACCGGAGGTAGATACGCAGTATTTT. Amino acid sequence: CASSSGPEVDTQYF.

This clonotype came up a few times. The rearrangement joins TRBV19 to TRBJ2-1, with 8 bases identical to TRBD2. CDR1 LNHDA and CDR2 SQIVND come from the germline V gene (reference sequence). This CDR3 spans 12 amino acids. V trimming: 5 bases; J trimming: 10 bases; junction bases outside the gene matches: 4. The CDR3 DNA reads as TGTGCCAGTAGTTCTCGACTAGCGGAGCAGTTCTTC. It translates to CASSSRLAEQFF.

The V call is TRBV12-3 or TRBV12-4, the J call TRBJ1-3; D is undetermined. The CDR3 totals 16 residues. V gave up 3 bases and J gave up 2 bases, with 14 bases separating them. CDR3 nucleotide sequence: TGTGCCAGCAGTTTCATCGCGAATTGGCCTGGAAACACCATATATTTT. Its protein product is CASSFIANWPGNTIYF.

To note about this clonotype: Germline and junction disagree at one end, which may indicate a read error. The genes are TRBV27 and TRBJ1-4, with D hard to call. CDR1 and CDR2 from the germline V gene are MNHEY and SMNVEV (reference sequence). The CDR3 length is 15 residues. In nucleotides, the CDR3 is TGTGCCAGCAGTCGCCCCGGTAGTCAGAATGAAAAACCGTTTTTT. Amino acid sequence: CASSRPGSQNEKPFF.

This clonotype was observed many times. This chain links TRBV3-1 with TRBJ1-1, with TRBD1 matching over 7 bases. The CDR3 extends over 14 amino acids. Germline V gene sequence: CDR1 LGHDT, CDR2 YNNKEL (reference sequence). V lost 5 bases to trimming and J lost 7 bases; unmatched junction nucleotides: 10. The CDR3 DNA sequence: TGTGCCAGCAGCTTGGGACAGCAAAGGTTTGAAGCTTTCTTT. This sequence encodes CASSLGQQRFEAFF.